This entry lists 10 T cell receptor beta chains sequenced from one sample in a study of T-cell reconstitution after alpha-beta-depleted transplantation in children. Using unique molecular identifiers, the investigators prepared the TCRbeta library. TCRdb re-called the PCR reads with MiXCR, one entry per CDR3 protein. The sample includes approximately 520,000 distinct CDR3 sequences, 9.5% to 12% of them seen just once. The sample in question was PBMCs, mostly from graft donor cells, obtained 180 days after TCRalphabeta/CD19-depleted stem cell transplant. The source is a female patient aged 2-9 years who had a stem cell transplant for aplastic anemia, so the T cells may come from the graft donor.

This clonotype was recorded at least ten times. This chain links TRBV12-3 or TRBV12-4 with TRBJ1-2; TRBD1 is a possible D gene (6 bases). Between the trimmed V and J ends, which lost 5 bases and 7 bases, there was a span of 11 bases. The CDR3 loop spans 12 amino acids. CDR3 sequence reads: CASSQTGGGYTF. The DNA for the CDR3 is TGTGCCAGCAGTCAGACAGGAGGTGGCTACACCTTC.

The V call is TRBV7-9, the J call TRBJ2-1; possibly TRBD1 for D (6 bases). The CDR3 is 15 amino acids. The germline V gene has CDR1 SEHNR and CDR2 FQNEAQ (reference sequence). V shed 5 bases and J shed 10 bases, with 21 bases lying between them. CDR3 in DNA: TGTGCCAGCAGCCCAGGAGGACAGCCCACTATGGAGCAGTTCTTC. This sequence encodes CASSPGGQPTMEQFF. The full variable domain, with the rest looked up from reference TRBV7-9 and TRBJ2-1, is DTGVSQNPRHKITKRGQNVTFRCDPISEHNRLYWYRQTLGQGPEFLTYFQNEAQLEKSRLLSDRFSAERPKGSFSTLEIQRTEQGDSAMYLCASSPGGQPTMEQFFGPGTRLTVL.

The chain employs TRBV7-9 and TRBJ2-5; no clear D gene. Germline CDR1 and CDR2: SEHNR and FQNEAQ (reference sequence). V gave up 1 base and J gave up 6 bases, with 12 bases separating them. The CDR3 sequence is 14 residues long. The CDR3 sequence is CASSLGLGSKTQYF. CDR3 DNA sequence: TGTGCCAGCAGCTTAGGGCTGGGGTCGAAGACCCAGTACTTC.

This sequence joins TRBV3-1 and TRBJ2-4, with D hard to call. V gave up 1 base and J gave up 0 bases, with 19 bases separating them. Looked up from germline, CDR1 is LGHDT and CDR2 is YNNKEL (reference sequence). This CDR3 contains 19 residues. The CDR3 sequence: CASSQGLLVETLAKNIQYF. For the CDR3, the DNA is TGTGCCAGCAGCCAAGGTTTACTCGTGGAGACATTAGCCAAAAACATTCAGTACTTC.

The chain recombines TRBV20-1 with TRBJ1-5; D perhaps matches TRBD1 (5 bases). With 6 bases removed from V and 3 bases from J, the gap between germline ends came to 9 bases. Germline V gene data show CDR1 as DFQATT and CDR2 as SNEGSKA (reference sequence). This CDR3 spans 12 amino acids. The CDR3, as DNA: TGCAGTGCACAGGTTTACAATCAGCCCCAGCATTTT. This gives the protein CSAQVYNQPQHF.

This clonotype has a count of ten or more. The chain employs TRBV5-1 and TRBJ2-3; D not resolved. The V end lost 4 bases, the J end lost 2 bases, and 17 bases lay between the germline ends. The CDR3 has 16 residues. Germline V gene data show CDR1 as SGHRS and CDR2 as YFSETQ. The CDR3: CASSPAAFGPTDTQYF. DNA for the CDR3: TGCGCCAGCAGCCCCGCGGCTTTTGGGCCCACAGATACGCAGTATTTT.

This clonotype was observed a handful of times. CDR3 nucleotides: TGTGCCAGCAGCCAAGTATGCCACACCGGGGAGCTGTTTTTT. This codes for CASSQVCHTGELFF. This chain links TRBV3-1 with TRBJ2-2, with no clear D. CDR1 and CDR2 (germline): LGHDT, YNNKEL (reference sequence). The CDR3 covers 14 residues. The V end lost 1 base, the J end lost 3 bases, and 6 bases lay between the germline ends.

This clonotype was picked up many times. The chain combines TRBV29-1 with TRBJ2-3; 7 bases fit TRBD1. Germline V gene lookup returns CDR1 SQVTM and CDR2 ANQGSEA. The length of the CDR3 is 16 residues. The V segment lost 5 bases and the J segment 2 bases; nucleotides outside the gene matches: 13. In DNA form, the CDR3 reads TGCAGCGTTTTGAGGACAGGCAGTGGGGTCACAGATACGCAGTATTTT. Protein sequence: CSVLRTGSGVTDTQYF.

The rearrangement links TRBV6-1 to TRBJ2-1; 10 bases fit TRBD1. Germline CDR1 MNHNS, CDR2 SASEGT. The trim removed 7 bases at V and 8 bases at J, leaving 11 bases unmatched. This CDR3 has 15 amino acids. The CDR3 nucleotides are TGTGCCAGCATACAACGGACAGGGGGACTGGATGAGCAGTTCTTC. Residues: CASIQRTGGLDEQFF.

The genes are TRBV9 and TRBJ1-1, with D maybe TRBD1 (5 bases). The CDR3 has 15 residues. The V gene's germline CDR1 is SGDLS and CDR2 YYNGEE. V lost 4 bases and J 3 bases, leaving 16 bases between the germline ends. The CDR3 loop reads CASSTSGADHTEAFF. The DNA of the CDR3 is TGTGCCAGCAGCACCTCCGGGGCCGACCACACTGAAGCTTTCTTT.